These 26 T cell receptor beta chains were sequenced from one sample in a study of blood T cell repertoires in COVID-19. Some clones are missing from TCRdb's copy, which holds only in-frame ones; the method was immunoSEQ multiplex PCR. This table holds around 200,000 clones, about nine tenths found once. The sample taken for sequencing was peripheral blood. The receptor set was obtained from a woman aged 50 to 65 with acute or convalescent COVID-19.

This chain connects TRBV30 to TRBJ1-3; TRBD1 matches at 9 bases. The germline gives CDR1 GTSNPN, CDR2 SVGIG (reference sequence). V lost 6 bases to trimming and J lost 1 base; unmatched junction nucleotides: 1. The length of the CDR3 is 13 residues. In nucleotides, the CDR3 is TGTGCCTGTGGGACAGGGTCTGGAAACACCATATATTTT. It codes for CACGTGSGNTIYF.

The rearrangement links TRBV19 to TRBJ1-1; D gene ambiguous. The CDR3 has 13 amino acids. The ends were cut back, 2 bases at V and 6 bases at J, with 10 bases in the middle. The germline CDR1 and CDR2 sequences are LNHDA and SQIVND (reference sequence). CDR3 nucleotides: TGTGCCAGTAGTATAAGCGAAGAGGCTGAAGCTTTCTTT. This codes for CASSISEEAEAFF.

The chain combines TRBV5-4 with TRBJ2-3, with a tentative D call TRBD2 (7 bases). The CDR3 loop spans 15 amino acids. Germline lookup yields CDR1 SGHNT and CDR2 YYREEE (reference sequence). Trimming pared 2 bases from V and 3 bases from J, leaving 13 bases between. This CDR3 reads CASSFRGAGTDTQYF. The CDR3 nucleotides read TGTGCCAGCAGCTTCCGGGGGGCCGGAACAGATACGCAGTATTTT.

The chain uses TRBV9 and TRBJ2-1, with 11 positions matching TRBD2. The CDR3 extends over 15 amino acids. Germline CDR1 reads SGDLS; CDR2 reads YYNGEE. The V segment lost 3 bases and the J segment 9 bases; nucleotides outside the gene matches: 8. CDR3 amino acids: CASSEIAGGPSEQFF. The CDR3, as DNA: TGTGCCAGCAGCGAGATAGCGGGAGGGCCAAGTGAGCAGTTCTTC.

The V and J genes are TRBV5-4 and TRBJ1-5; the D is unclear. The V end lost 4 bases, the J end lost 0 bases, and 11 bases lay between the germline ends. Germline CDR1 SGHNT, CDR2 YYREEE (reference sequence). There are 15 residues in the CDR3. CDR3 sequence: CASSSWEASNQPQHF. The CDR3 DNA is TGTGCCAGCAGCAGCTGGGAGGCTAGCAATCAGCCCCAGCATTTT.

This rearrangement joins TRBV18 to TRBJ1-5, with a tentative D call TRBD1 (6 bases). The V gene's germline CDR1 is KGHSH and CDR2 LQKENI. The CDR3 totals 13 residues. V was shortened by 4 bases and J by 5 bases, with 9 bases between the two germline ends. CDR3 bases: TGTGCCAGCTCACAAGGGGGGGATCAGCCCCAGCATTTT. Its translation is CASSQGGDQPQHF.

V is TRBV2 and J is TRBJ2-5; 9 positions agree with TRBD2. Germline trimming cut 2 bases from V and 4 bases from J; bases unmatched to any gene: 5. Germline CDR1 is SNHLY and CDR2 is FYNNEI. The CDR3 totals 15 residues. The CDR3 nucleotides are TGTGCCAGCAGTGAATCAGTAGCGGGAGTAGAGACCCAGTACTTC. Its protein product is CASSESVAGVETQYF.

This clone was seen a single time. This chain connects TRBV10-3 to TRBJ2-2; 13 nucleotides align to TRBD2. The V and J ends lost 0 bases and 2 bases, in that order; junction bases with no gene match: 9. Germline V gene lookup returns CDR1 ENHRY and CDR2 SYGVKD. The CDR3 is 20 amino acids. The CDR3 protein is CAISESGLAGTIFNTGELFF. In DNA form, the CDR3 reads TGTGCCATCAGTGAGTCGGGACTAGCGGGGACTATCTTTAACACCGGGGAGCTGTTTTTT.

The rearrangement uses TRBV7-9 and TRBJ1-5, with D hard to call. From germline, CDR1 is SEHNR and CDR2 FQNEAQ (reference sequence). The length of the CDR3 is 14 residues. The ends were cut back, 0 bases at V and 1 base at J, with 4 bases in the middle. The CDR3 bases are TGTGCCAGCAGCTTAGCGCAGAGCAATCAGCCCCAGCATTTT. Its protein is CASSLAQSNQPQHF.

The V and J genes are TRBV9 and TRBJ2-7; weak D call: TRBD2 (5 bases). This CDR3 has 14 residues. The V end lost 0 bases, the J end lost 2 bases, and 9 bases lay between the germline ends. Looked up from germline, CDR1 is SGDLS and CDR2 is YYNGEE. CDR3 coding DNA: TGTGCCAGCAGCGTAGATGGCGGGCCCTACGAGCAGTACTTC. This translates into CASSVDGGPYEQYF.

The chain is built from TRBV7-9 and TRBJ2-5; tentative D call: TRBD1 (6 bases). The CDR3 runs to 12 residues. The germline V gene encodes CDR1 SEHNR and CDR2 FQNEAQ (reference sequence). Trimming took 11 bases from V and 0 from J, leaving 10 bases between them. CDR3 coding DNA: TGTGCCCACGGACAGAACCAAGAGACCCAGTACTTC. Amino acid sequence: CAHGQNQETQYF.

The V and J genes are TRBV6-5 and TRBJ1-4; D not resolved. This CDR3 region has 15 residues. Trimming stripped 0 bases from V and 5 bases from J, with 10 bases between. Germline loops: CDR1 MNHEY, CDR2 SVGAGI. The CDR3 spells CASSYSTGVNEKLFF. The DNA for the CDR3 is TGTGCCAGCAGTTACTCGACCGGGGTGAATGAAAAACTGTTTTTT.

This clone was seen a single time. The gene calls are TRBV7-8 and TRBJ2-1; 8 bases map to TRBD2. CDR1 SGHVS and CDR2 FQNEAQ come from the germline V gene. The CDR3 has 16 residues. The trim removed 8 bases at V and 0 bases at J, leaving 9 bases unmatched. The CDR3 protein is CASRRRGGSSYNEQFF. The CDR3 DNA sequence: TGTGCCAGCCGAAGACGGGGGGGAAGCTCCTACAATGAGCAGTTCTTC.

The chain uses TRBV25-1 and TRBJ2-7; D gene unclear. V shed 4 bases and J shed 2 bases, with 6 bases lying between them. Per germline, CDR1 MGHDK and CDR2 SYGVNS. This CDR3 comprises 12 residues. The CDR3 loop is CASSASTYEQYF. The DNA of the CDR3 is TGTGCCAGCAGTGCGTCTACCTACGAGCAGTACTTC.

The rearrangement joins TRBV5-1 to TRBJ1-2; D is possibly TRBD1 (6 bases). Germline V gene lookup returns CDR1 SGHRS and CDR2 YFSETQ. The CDR3 length is 14 residues. The germline V and J ends were trimmed by 1 base and 5 bases, with 12 bases remaining between them. The CDR3 DNA sequence: TGCGCCAGCAGCTTGAGTCCGGGACAATATGGCTACACCTTC. Its translation: CASSLSPGQYGYTF.

This chain connects TRBV19 to TRBJ1-1, with 9 bases that match TRBD1. This CDR3 region has 14 residues. J lost 5 bases, V lost 5 bases, and 6 bases had no gene match. Germline assignment: CDR1 LNHDA and CDR2 SQIVND (reference sequence). CDR3 sequence (DNA): TGTGCCAGTAGTCGGACAGGGGCGAGGACTGAAGCTTTCTTT. Protein sequence: CASSRTGARTEAFF.

This chain connects TRBV7-8 to TRBJ2-5, with D possibly TRBD1 on 5 matching bases. Deletions cut 4 bases from V and 3 bases from J, with 12 bases between. CDR3 length equals 14 residues. CDR1 and CDR2 from the germline V gene are SGHVS and FQNEAQ. The CDR3 region has the DNA TGTGCCAGCAGCTCCCTGACAGCTGAAGAGACCCAGTACTTC. Translating it yields CASSSLTAEETQYF.

The rearrangement uses TRBV28 and TRBJ1-2, with 7 bases lining up with TRBD1. The length of the CDR3 is 14 residues. Germline CDR1 reads MDHEN; CDR2 reads SYDVKM. After removal of 3 bases from V and 4 bases from J, the junction contained 5 bases not matched to a gene. The CDR3 sequence: CASSFRDSFYGYTF. CDR3 sequence (DNA): TGTGCCAGCAGTTTTAGGGACAGTTTCTATGGCTACACCTTC.

The chain is built from TRBV29-1 and TRBJ2-1; D gene ambiguous. The germline CDR1 and CDR2 sequences are SQVTM and ANQGSEA. The ends were cut back, 5 bases at V and 3 bases at J, with 11 bases in the middle. This CDR3 has 13 amino acids. CDR3 loop: CSVRKELYNEQFF. The CDR3 region has the DNA TGCAGCGTTAGGAAGGAGCTCTACAATGAGCAGTTCTTC.

This chain joins TRBV2 and TRBJ2-3; 12 nucleotides agree with TRBD1. The junction had 6 bases not matched to a gene; V was cut back by 10 bases and J by 1 base. Germline values: CDR1 SNHLY, CDR2 FYNNEI. The CDR3 is 15 amino acids. The CDR3 nucleotides read TGTGCCACCCCGGGACAGGGGGCTCGCACAGATACGCAGTATTTT. As protein: CATPGQGARTDTQYF.

This clone was detected only once. V usage is TRBV4-2 and J usage is TRBJ1-1, with D perhaps matching TRBD1 (5 bases). Trimming removed 0 bases from V and 2 bases from J, with 13 bases in between. This CDR3 is built from 16 residues. The germline V gene encodes CDR1 LGHNA and CDR2 YNFKEQ. The CDR3: CASSQEGGYFNTEAFF. The CDR3 DNA follows: TGTGCCAGCAGCCAAGAGGGGGGGTACTTCAACACTGAAGCTTTCTTT.

The genes are TRBV7-8 and TRBJ1-6, with 7 bases aligning to TRBD1. CDR1 and CDR2 (germline): SGHVS, FQNEAQ. The CDR3 is 11 amino acids. V shed 5 bases and J 15 bases; nucleotides not matched to a gene: 4. The CDR3 DNA reads TGTGCCAGCAGCCTGGGACAGTACCTCCACTTT. The encoded protein is CASSLGQYLHF.

The chain is built from TRBV4-1 and TRBJ1-5; unclear D gene. The CDR3 is 17 residues long. The V and J ends lost 0 bases and 0 bases respectively, with 12 bases between them. Per the germline V gene, CDR1 is MGHRA and CDR2 is YSYEKL. The chain's CDR3 is CASSQDHRQNSNQPQHF. CDR3 sequence (DNA): TGCGCCAGCAGCCAAGATCACCGTCAGAATAGCAATCAGCCCCAGCATTTT.

The chain employs TRBV6-5 and TRBJ1-2, with 10 bases lining up with TRBD1. Trimming took 8 bases from V and 4 from J; bases not matched to a gene: 7. This CDR3 is built from 14 residues. CDR1 is MNHEY, CDR2 SVGAGI, per germline. In DNA, the CDR3 is TGTGCCAGCGGGGTGACAGGGGGCGGCTATGGCTACACCTTC. Its translation: CASGVTGGGYGYTF.

This sequence joins TRBV10-3 and TRBJ2-1; 10 bases line up with TRBD2. Germline CDR1 is ENHRY and CDR2 is SYGVKD. Trimming at V came to 6 bases and at J to 4 bases, leaving 15 bases not matched to a gene. The CDR3 spans 18 residues. Here the CDR3 reads CAIRTTMELAGLYNEQFF. CDR3 bases: TGTGCCATCAGGACAACAATGGAACTAGCGGGGCTTTACAATGAGCAGTTCTTC.

This chain uses TRBV7-3 with TRBJ2-5; D call uncertain. Trimming took 5 bases from V and 5 from J, leaving 12 bases between them. CDR3 length equals 13 residues. Germline CDR1 is SGHTA and CDR2 is FQGTGA. Written as DNA, the CDR3 is TGTGCCAGCAGCCCTGGGCCCGTGGAGACCCAGTACTTC. The encoded protein is CASSPGPVETQYF.